This TCR beta chain was recorded in a study of cytomegalovirus exposure and HLA in healthy donors. V was pared by 6 bases and J by 0 bases, with 11 bases between. This CDR3 is built from 14 residues. CDR1 and CDR2 (germline): LGHNT, FRNRAP. In the PCR, 60 Vbeta and 13 Jbeta primers were used. The protocol was immunoSEQ multiplex PCR, while the TCRdb copy is restricted to in-frame clones and leaves out a portion. This sample has some 200,000 clones; just under 85% occur once, and the top ten carry 0.58%. Sequences were obtained from PBMCs. The receptor was isolated from a woman in her forties in good health and CMV-seronegative. The chain has TRBV12-5 and TRBJ1-1; D is possibly TRBD1 (6 bases). The CDR3 protein is CASGPGQMNTEAFF. The CDR3 nucleotides read TGTGCTAGTGGCCCGGGACAAATGAACACTGAAGCTTTCTTT.